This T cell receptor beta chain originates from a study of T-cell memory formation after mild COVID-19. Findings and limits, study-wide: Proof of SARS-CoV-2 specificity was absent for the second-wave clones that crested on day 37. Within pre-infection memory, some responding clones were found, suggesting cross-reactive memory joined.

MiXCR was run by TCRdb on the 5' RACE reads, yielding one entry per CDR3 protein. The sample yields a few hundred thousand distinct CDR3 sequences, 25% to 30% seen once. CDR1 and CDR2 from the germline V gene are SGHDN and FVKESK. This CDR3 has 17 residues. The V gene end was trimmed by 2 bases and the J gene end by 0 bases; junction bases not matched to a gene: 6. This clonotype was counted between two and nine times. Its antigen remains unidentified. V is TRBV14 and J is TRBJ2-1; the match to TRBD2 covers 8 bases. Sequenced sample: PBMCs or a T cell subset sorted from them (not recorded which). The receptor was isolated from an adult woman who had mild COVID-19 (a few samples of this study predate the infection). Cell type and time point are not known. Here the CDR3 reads CASSQQSGLASYNEQFF. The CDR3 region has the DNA TGTGCCAGCAGCCAACAATCCGGACTAGCCTCCTACAATGAGCAGTTCTTC. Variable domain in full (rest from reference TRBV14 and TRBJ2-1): EAGVTQFPSHSVIEKGQTVTLRCDPISGHDNLYWYRRVMGKEIKFLLHFVKESKQDESGMPNNRFLAERTGGTYSTLKVQPAELEDSGVYFCASSQQSGLASYNEQFFGPGTRLTVL.